This TCR beta chain is from a study of cytomegalovirus exposure and HLA in healthy donors. A multiplex PCR was run with 60 Vbeta primers and 13 Jbeta primers. Profiling relied on immunoSEQ multiplex PCR, and the TCRdb table lists in-frame clones only, not all of them. The table includes 150,000 to 170,000 clones, approximately 80% detected once. This CDR3 comprises 15 residues. Germline lookup yields CDR1 MNHNS and CDR2 SASEGT. The sequence was collected from a man aged 30 to 45 in good health and CMV-seropositive. The genes are TRBV6-1 and TRBJ2-5, with TRBD2 matching 7 bases. The J call is uncertain, as TRBJ2-7 better fits the DNA end. Sequencing was carried out using PBMCs. CDR3 residues: CASSAGTTPSYEQYF. As DNA, the CDR3 is TGTGCCAGCAGCGCCGGGACTACTCCCTCCTACGAGCAGTACTTC.